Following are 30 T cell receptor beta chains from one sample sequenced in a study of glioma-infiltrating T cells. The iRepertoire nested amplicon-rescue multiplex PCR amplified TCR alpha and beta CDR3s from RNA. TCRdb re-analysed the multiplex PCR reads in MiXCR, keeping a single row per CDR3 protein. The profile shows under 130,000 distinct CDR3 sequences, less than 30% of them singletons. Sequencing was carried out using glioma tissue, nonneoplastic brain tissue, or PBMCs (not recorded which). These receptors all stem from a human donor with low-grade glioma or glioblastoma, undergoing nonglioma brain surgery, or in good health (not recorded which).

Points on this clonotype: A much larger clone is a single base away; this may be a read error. The CDR3 DNA reads as TGCAGTACCGTGGGACATTTAGATTCACCCCTCCACTTT. Its translation is CSTVGHLDSPLHF. V gene TRBV20-1 combines with J gene TRBJ1-6; D is possibly TRBD1 (6 bases). This CDR3 is 13 amino acids long. CDR1 DFQATT and CDR2 SNEGSKA come from the germline V gene (reference sequence). The germline V and J ends were trimmed by 8 bases and 8 bases, with 16 bases remaining between them.

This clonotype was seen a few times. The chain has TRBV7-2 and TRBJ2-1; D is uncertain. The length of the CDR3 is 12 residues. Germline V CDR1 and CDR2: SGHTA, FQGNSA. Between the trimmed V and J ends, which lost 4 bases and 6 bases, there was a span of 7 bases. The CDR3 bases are TGTGCCAGCAGCTCGGACGCCAATGAGCAGTTCTTC. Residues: CASSSDANEQFF.

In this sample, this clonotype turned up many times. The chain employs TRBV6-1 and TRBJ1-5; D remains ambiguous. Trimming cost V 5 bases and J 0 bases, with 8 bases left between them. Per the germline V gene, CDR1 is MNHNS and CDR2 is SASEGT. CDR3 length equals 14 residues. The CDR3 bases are TGTGCCAGCAGTTGGGCACATAGCAATCAGCCCCAGCATTTT. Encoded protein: CASSWAHSNQPQHF.

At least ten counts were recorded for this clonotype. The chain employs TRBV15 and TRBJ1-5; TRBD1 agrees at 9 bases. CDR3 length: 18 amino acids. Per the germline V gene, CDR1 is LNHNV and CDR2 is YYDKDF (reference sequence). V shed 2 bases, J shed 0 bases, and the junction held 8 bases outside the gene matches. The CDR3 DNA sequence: TGTGCCACCAGCAGAAAGACAGGGGGATTCAATAGCAATCAGCCCCAGCATTTT. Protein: CATSRKTGGFNSNQPQHF.

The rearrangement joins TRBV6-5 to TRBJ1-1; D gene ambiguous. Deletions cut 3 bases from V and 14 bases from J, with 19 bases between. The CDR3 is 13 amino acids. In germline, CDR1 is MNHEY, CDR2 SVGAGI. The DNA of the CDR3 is TGTGCCAGCAGTTATCTTGTCTACACTGAAGAGTTCTTT. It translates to CASSYLVYTEEFF.

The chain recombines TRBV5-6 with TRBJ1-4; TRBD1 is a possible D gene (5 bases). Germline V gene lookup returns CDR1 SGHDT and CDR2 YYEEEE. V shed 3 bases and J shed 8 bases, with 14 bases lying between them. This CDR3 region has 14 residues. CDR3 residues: CASSYRDFREKLFF. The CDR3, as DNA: TGTGCCAGCAGCTACCGGGACTTTAGGGAAAAACTGTTTTTT.

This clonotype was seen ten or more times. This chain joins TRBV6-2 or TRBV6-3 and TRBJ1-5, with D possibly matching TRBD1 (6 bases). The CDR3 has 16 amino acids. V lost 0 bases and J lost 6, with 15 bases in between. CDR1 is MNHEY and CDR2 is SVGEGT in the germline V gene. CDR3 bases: TGTGCCAGCAGTTACTCCGCTAGGACAGCAGGTCAGCCCCAGCATTTT. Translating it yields CASSYSARTAGQPQHF.

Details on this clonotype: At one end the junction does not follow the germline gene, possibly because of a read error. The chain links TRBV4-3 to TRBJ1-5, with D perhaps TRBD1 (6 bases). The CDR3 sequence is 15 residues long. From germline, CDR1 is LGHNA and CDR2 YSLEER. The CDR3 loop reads CAGSQETGTNQPQHF. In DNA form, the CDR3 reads TGCGCCGGCAGCCAAGAGACAGGTACTAATCAGCCCCAGCATTTT.

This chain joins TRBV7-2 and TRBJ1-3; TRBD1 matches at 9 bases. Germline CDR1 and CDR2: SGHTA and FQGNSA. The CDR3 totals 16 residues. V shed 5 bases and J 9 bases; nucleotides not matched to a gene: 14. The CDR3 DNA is TGTGCCAGCAGCATACTGGGGGGACAGGGCATGGGCACCATATATTTT. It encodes CASSILGGQGMGTIYF.

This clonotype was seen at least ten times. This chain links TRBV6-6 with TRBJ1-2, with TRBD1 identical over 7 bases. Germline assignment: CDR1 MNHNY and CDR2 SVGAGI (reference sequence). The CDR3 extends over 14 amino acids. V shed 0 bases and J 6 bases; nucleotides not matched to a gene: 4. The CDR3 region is CASSYSMQGDGYTF. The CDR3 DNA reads TGTGCCAGCAGTTACTCCATGCAGGGGGATGGCTACACCTTC.

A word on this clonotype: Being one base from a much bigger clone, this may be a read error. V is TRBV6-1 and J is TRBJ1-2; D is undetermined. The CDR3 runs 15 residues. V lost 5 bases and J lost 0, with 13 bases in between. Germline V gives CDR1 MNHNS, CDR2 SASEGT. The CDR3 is CASSPVGCTNYGYTF. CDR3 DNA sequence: TGTGCCAGCAGTCCGGTGGGGTGTACTAACTATGGCTACACCTTC.

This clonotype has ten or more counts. CDR3: CASSLGTPRDTGELFF. CDR3 sequence (DNA): TGTGCCAGCAGTTTGGGGACACCCCGGGACACCGGGGAGCTGTTTTTT. The V call is TRBV6-1, the J call TRBJ2-2; a weak D match, TRBD1 (6 bases). Trimming pared 5 bases from V and 3 bases from J, leaving 16 bases between. CDR3 length: 16 amino acids. Germline values: CDR1 MNHNS, CDR2 SASEGT.

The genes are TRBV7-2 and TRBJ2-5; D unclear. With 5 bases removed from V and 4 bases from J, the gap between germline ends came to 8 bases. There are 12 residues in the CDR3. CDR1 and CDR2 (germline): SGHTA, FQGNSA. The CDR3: CASSKQPETQYF. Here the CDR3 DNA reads TGTGCCAGCAGCAAGCAGCCAGAGACCCAGTACTTC.

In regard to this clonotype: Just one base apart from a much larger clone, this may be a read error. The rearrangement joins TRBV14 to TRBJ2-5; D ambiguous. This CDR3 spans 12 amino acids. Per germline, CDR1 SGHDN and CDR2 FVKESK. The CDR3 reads CARSQDRTTQYF. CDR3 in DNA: TGTGCCAGAAGCCAAGATCGGACGACCCAGTACTTC.

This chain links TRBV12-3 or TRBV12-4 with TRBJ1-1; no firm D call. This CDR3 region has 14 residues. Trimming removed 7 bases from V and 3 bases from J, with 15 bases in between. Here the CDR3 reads CASKIINVDTEAFF. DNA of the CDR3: TGTGCCAGCAAAATCATCAACGTGGACACTGAAGCTTTCTTT.

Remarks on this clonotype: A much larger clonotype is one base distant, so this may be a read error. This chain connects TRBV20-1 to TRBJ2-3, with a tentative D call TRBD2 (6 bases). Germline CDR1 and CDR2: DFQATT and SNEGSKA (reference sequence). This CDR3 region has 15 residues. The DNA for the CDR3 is TGCAGTGCAACCCTCGGGTACGGCCCGGGGGATACGCAGTGTTTT. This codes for CSATLGYGPGDTQCF.

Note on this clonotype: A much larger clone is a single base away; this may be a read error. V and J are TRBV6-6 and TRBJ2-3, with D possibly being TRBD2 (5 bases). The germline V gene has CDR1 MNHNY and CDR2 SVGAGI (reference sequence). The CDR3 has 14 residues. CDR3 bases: TGTTCCAGCAGTTATGGGGTAGCGACAGATACGCAGTATTTT. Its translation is CSSSYGVATDTQYF.

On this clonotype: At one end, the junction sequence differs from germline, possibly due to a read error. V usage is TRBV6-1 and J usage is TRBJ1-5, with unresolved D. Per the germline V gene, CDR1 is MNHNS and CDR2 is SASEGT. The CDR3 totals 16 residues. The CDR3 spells CAGSEAQGLSNQPQHF. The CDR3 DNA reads TGTGCCGGCAGTGAAGCGCAAGGGCTTAGCAATCAGCCCCAACATTTT.

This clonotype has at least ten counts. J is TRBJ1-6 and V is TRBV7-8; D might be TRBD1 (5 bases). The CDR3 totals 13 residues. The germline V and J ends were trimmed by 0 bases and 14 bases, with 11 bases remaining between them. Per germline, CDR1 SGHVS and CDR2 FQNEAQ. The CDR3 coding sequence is TGTGCCAGCAGCTTAGCAGGGGCAGTAACCCTCCACTTT. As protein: CASSLAGAVTLHF.

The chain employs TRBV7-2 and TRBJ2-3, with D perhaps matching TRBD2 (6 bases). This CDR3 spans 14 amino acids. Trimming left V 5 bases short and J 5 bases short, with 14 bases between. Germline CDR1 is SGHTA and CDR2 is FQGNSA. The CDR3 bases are TGTGCCAGCAGCCAGACTAGGATTAAAGATACGCAGTATTTT. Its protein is CASSQTRIKDTQYF. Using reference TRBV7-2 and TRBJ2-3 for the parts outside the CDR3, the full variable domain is GAGVSQSPSNKVTEKGKDVELRCDPISGHTALYWYRQSLGQGLEFLIYFQGNSAPDKSGLPSDRFSAERTGGSVSTLTIQRTQQEDSAVYLCASSQTRIKDTQYFGPGTRLTVL.

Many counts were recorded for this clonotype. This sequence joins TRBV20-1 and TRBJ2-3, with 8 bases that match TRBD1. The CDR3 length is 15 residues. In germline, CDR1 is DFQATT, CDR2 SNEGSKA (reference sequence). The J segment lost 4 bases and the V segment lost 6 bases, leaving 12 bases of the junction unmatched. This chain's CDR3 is CSANSWTGTADTQYF. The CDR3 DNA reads TGCAGTGCAAACAGCTGGACAGGGACGGCAGATACGCAGTATTTT.

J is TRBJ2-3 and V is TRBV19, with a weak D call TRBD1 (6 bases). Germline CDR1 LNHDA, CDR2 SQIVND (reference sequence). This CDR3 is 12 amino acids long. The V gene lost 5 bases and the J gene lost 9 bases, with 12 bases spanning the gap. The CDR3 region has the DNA TGTGCCAGTAGTTTGACAGGACAAACGCAGTATTTT. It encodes CASSLTGQTQYF.

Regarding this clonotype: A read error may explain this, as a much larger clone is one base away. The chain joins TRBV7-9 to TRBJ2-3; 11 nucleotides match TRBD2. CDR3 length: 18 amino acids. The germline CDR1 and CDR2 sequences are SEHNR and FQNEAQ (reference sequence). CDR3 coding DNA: TGTGCCAGCAGCACTAGTTTCACCGGGACTAGCGGAACAGATACGCGGTATTTT. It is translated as CASSTSFTGTSGTDTRYF.

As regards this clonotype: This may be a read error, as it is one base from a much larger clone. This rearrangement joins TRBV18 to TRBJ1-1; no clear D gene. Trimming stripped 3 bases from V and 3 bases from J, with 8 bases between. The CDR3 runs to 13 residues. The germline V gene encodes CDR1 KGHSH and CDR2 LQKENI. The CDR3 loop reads CASSPLWDTEAFF. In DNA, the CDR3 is TGTGCCAGCTCACCGCTGTGGGACACTGAAGCTTTCTTT.

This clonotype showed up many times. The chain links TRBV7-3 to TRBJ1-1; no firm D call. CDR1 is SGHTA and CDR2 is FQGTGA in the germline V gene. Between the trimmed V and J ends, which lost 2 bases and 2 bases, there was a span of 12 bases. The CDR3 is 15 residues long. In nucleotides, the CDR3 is TGTGCCAGCAGCTTAGAAATGGGGAGAAACACTGAAGCTTTCTTT. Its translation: CASSLEMGRNTEAFF.

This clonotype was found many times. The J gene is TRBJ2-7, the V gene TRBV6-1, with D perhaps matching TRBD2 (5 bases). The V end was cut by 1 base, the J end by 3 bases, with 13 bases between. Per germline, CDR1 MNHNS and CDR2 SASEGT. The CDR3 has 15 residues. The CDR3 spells CASSEEGRRGYEQYF. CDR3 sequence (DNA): TGTGCCAGCAGTGAAGAAGGGCGCCGGGGCTACGAGCAGTACTTC.

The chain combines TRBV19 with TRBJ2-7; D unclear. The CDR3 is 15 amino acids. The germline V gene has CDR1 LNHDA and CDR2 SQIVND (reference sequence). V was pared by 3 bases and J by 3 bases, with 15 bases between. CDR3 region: CASSMGQVFVYEQYF. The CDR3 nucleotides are TGTGCCAGTAGTATGGGCCAGGTCTTTGTCTACGAGCAGTACTTC.

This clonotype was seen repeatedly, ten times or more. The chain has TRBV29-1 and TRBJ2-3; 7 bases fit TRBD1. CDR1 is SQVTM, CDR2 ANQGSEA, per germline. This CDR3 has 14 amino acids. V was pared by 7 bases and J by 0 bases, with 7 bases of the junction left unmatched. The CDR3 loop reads CSASPGQSTDTQYF. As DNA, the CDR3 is TGCAGCGCCTCTCCGGGACAGAGCACAGATACGCAGTATTTT.

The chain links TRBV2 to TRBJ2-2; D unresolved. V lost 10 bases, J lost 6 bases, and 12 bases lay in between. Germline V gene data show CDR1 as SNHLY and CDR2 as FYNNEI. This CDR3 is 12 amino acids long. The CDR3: CATQGGAGELFF. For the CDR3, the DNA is TGTGCCACCCAAGGCGGCGCCGGGGAGCTGTTTTTT.

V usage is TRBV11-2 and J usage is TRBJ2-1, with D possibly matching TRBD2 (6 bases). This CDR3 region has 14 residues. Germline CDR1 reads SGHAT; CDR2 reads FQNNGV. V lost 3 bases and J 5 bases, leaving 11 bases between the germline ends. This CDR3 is CASSLPGVHNEQFF. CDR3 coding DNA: TGTGCCAGCAGCTTGCCGGGGGTCCACAATGAGCAGTTCTTC.